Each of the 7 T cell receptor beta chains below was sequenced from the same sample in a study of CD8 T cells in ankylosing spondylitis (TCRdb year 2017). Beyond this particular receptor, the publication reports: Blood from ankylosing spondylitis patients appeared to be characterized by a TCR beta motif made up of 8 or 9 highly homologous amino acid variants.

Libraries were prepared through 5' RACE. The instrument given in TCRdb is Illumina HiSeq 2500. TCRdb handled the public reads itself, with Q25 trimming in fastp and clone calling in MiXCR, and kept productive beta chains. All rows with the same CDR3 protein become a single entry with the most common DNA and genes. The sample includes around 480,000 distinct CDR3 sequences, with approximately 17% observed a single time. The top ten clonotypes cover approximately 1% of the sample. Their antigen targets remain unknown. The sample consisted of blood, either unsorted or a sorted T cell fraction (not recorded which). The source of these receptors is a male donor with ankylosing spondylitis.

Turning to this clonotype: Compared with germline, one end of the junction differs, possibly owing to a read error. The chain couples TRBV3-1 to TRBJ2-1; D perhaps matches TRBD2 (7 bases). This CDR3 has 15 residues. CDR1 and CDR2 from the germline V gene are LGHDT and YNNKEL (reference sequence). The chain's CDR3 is CASSQDSGGDNEQLF. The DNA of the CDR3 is TGTGCCAGCAGCCAAGATAGTGGGGGGGACAATGAGCAGCTCTTC.

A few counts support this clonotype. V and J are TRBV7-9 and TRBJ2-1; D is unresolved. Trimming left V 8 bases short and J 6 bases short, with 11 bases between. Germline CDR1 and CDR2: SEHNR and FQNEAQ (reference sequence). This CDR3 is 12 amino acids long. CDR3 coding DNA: TGTGCCAGCGGAAGACTGGCCAATGAGCAGTTCTTC. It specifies CASGRLANEQFF.

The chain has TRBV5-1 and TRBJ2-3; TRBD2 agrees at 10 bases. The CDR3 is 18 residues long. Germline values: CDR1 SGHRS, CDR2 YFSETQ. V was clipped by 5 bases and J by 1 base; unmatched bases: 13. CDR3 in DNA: TGCGCCAGCAGAGGACTGAAGCGGGGGGGCCCTGGCACAGATACGCAGTATTTT. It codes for CASRGLKRGGPGTDTQYF.

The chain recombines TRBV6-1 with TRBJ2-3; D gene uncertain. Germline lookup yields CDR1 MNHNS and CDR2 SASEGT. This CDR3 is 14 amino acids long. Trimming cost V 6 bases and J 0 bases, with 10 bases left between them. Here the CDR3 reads CASRVTVSTDTQYF. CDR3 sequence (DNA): TGTGCCAGCAGGGTGACCGTTAGCACAGATACGCAGTATTTT.

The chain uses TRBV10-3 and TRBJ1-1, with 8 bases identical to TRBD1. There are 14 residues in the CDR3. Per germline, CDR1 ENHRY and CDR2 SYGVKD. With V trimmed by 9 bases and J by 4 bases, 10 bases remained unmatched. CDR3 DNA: TGTGCCATGAGACAGGGGCGGGACGGCACTGAAGCTTTCTTT. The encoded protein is CAMRQGRDGTEAFF.

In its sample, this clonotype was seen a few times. The CDR3 nucleotides read TGTGCCAGCAGTTACCCAGCCGGCGGCTACACCTTC. Its protein product is CASSYPAGGYTF. The chain recombines TRBV6-5 with TRBJ1-2; D ambiguous. V shed 2 bases and J shed 8 bases, with 9 bases lying between them. Germline CDR1 and CDR2: MNHEY and SVGAGI. The CDR3 is 12 amino acids.

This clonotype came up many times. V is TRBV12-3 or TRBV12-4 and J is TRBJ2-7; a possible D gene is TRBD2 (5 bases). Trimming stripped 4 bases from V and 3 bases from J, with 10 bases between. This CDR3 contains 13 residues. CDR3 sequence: CASSYIRGYEQYF. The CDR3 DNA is TGTGCCAGCAGTTATATTCGGGGCTACGAGCAGTACTTC.